Below, 15 T cell receptor beta chains from the same sample are listed, as sequenced in a study of blood T cell repertoires in COVID-19. Assay used: immunoSEQ multiplex PCR; TCRdb lists only in-frame clones, some missing. The sample shows fewer than 400,000 clones, about 90% of them seen only once. The sample comprised PBMCs or T cells enriched from blood (not recorded which). These TCRs come from a woman aged 25 to 45 who had recovered from COVID-19.

The chain employs TRBV28 and TRBJ2-6, with 9 positions matching TRBD2. The CDR3 extends over 15 amino acids. V was pared by 6 bases and J by 3 bases, with 3 bases of the junction left unmatched. Germline CDR1 is MDHEN and CDR2 is SYDVKM. CDR3 nucleotide sequence: TGTGCCAGCAGCCTACTAGCGGGTGGGGCCAACGTCCTGACTTTC. This encodes CASSLLAGGANVLTF.

This sequence joins TRBV4-1 and TRBJ1-6; D may be TRBD1 (5 bases). The V and J ends lost 3 bases and 10 bases respectively, with 16 bases between them. CDR1 and CDR2 (germline): MGHRA, YSYEKL. This CDR3 comprises 15 residues. CDR3 loop: CASSQGMGGSSPLHF. The CDR3 nucleotides read TGCGCCAGCAGCCAGGGGATGGGGGGTAGCTCACCCCTCCACTTT.

This clone was observed once. The genes are TRBV5-5 and TRBJ1-5; D perhaps matches TRBD1 (5 bases). Trimming shortened V by 5 bases and J by 1 base, and 13 bases separated the two germline ends. The CDR3 loop spans 15 amino acids. The germline V gene has CDR1 SGHKS and CDR2 YYEKEE (reference sequence). CDR3 nucleotides: TGTGCCAGCAGGGAGGCGGGGCGGAGCAATCAGCCCCAGCATTTT. It encodes CASREAGRSNQPQHF.

V is TRBV30 and J is TRBJ1-2; the match to TRBD1 covers 10 bases. CDR3 length: 13 residues. From germline, CDR1 is GTSNPN and CDR2 SVGIG (reference sequence). The V and J ends lost 5 bases and 6 bases, in that order; junction bases with no gene match: 6. The CDR3 sequence: CAWVGQGVNGYTF. Here the CDR3 DNA reads TGTGCCTGGGTCGGACAGGGGGTTAATGGCTACACCTTC.

This clone was picked up a small number of times. The chain joins TRBV7-8 to TRBJ1-3; a possible D gene is TRBD1 (5 bases). The CDR3 covers 16 residues. CDR1 and CDR2 from the germline V gene are SGHVS and FQNEAQ. The germline V and J ends were trimmed by 2 bases and 3 bases, with 14 bases remaining between them. CDR3 DNA sequence: TGTGCCAGCAGCTTAAGCCCGGTGGGGGGTGGAAACACCATATATTTT. Translated, it gives CASSLSPVGGGNTIYF. Filled out from reference TRBV7-8 and TRBJ1-3, the complete variable domain reads GAGVSQSPRYKVAKRGQDVALRCDPISGHVSLFWYQQALGQGPEFLTYFQNEAQLDKSGLPSDRFFAERPEGSVSTLKIQRTQQEDSAVYLCASSLSPVGGGNTIYFGEGSWLTVV.

The chain joins TRBV27 to TRBJ2-7, with 7 bases that match TRBD1. With 6 bases clipped from V and 5 bases from J, the junction kept 4 bases outside the gene matches. The CDR3 consists of 12 residues. The germline V gene encodes CDR1 MNHEY and CDR2 SMNVEV (reference sequence). The CDR3 nucleotides are TGTGCCAGCAGGACAGGGTTCGACGAGCAGTACTTC. Its translation: CASRTGFDEQYF.

This chain links TRBV2 with TRBJ1-5, with TRBD1 matching over 8 bases. Germline V gene lookup returns CDR1 SNHLY and CDR2 FYNNEI. With 5 bases clipped from V and 3 bases from J, the junction kept 6 bases outside the gene matches. The length of the CDR3 is 15 residues. CDR3 sequence (DNA): TGTGCCAGCAGTCAACAGGGGGTTGTCAATCAGCCCCAGCATTTT. It translates to CASSQQGVVNQPQHF.

The genes are TRBV24-1 and TRBJ1-5; 8 bases fit TRBD1. Germline V lookup: CDR1 KGHDR, CDR2 SFDVKD. The trim removed 7 bases at V and 4 bases at J, leaving 20 bases unmatched. The CDR3 spans 19 residues. This chain's CDR3 is CATRETDNRGDRPNQPQHF. The CDR3 DNA reads as TGTGCCACCAGAGAAACTGATAACAGGGGGGATAGACCTAATCAGCCCCAGCATTTT.

J is TRBJ1-1 and V is TRBV2; D is possibly TRBD1 (6 bases). The CDR3 is made up of 12 amino acids. The germline CDR1 and CDR2 sequences are SNHLY and FYNNEI. Trimming removed 2 bases at V and 9 bases at J, with 10 bases between. The CDR3 region has the DNA TGTGCCAGCAGTGAAAGGACAGAAAAAGCTTTCTTT. It codes for CASSERTEKAFF.

This clone is a singleton in its sample. The CDR3 region is CASSSYWVRDRVEPLSGANVLTF. The CDR3 region has the DNA TGTGCCAGCAGCTCTTATTGGGTGAGGGACAGGGTCGAACCCCTCTCTGGGGCCAACGTCCTGACTTTC. The J gene is TRBJ2-6, the V gene TRBV28; the match to TRBD1 covers 9 bases. V shed 6 bases, J shed 0 bases, and the junction held 24 bases outside the gene matches. Looked up from germline, CDR1 is MDHEN and CDR2 is SYDVKM. The CDR3 extends over 23 amino acids.

The V and J genes are TRBV9 and TRBJ2-3; 8 bases fit TRBD1. The germline V gene encodes CDR1 SGDLS and CDR2 YYNGEE. The V segment lost 1 base and the J segment 5 bases; nucleotides outside the gene matches: 6. This CDR3 is built from 15 residues. The CDR3 sequence is CASSVQDRVGDTQYF. The DNA for the CDR3 is TGTGCCAGCAGCGTACAGGACAGGGTTGGAGATACGCAGTATTTT.

V is TRBV19 and J is TRBJ2-7; TRBD1 is a possible D gene (6 bases). The CDR3 totals 15 residues. CDR1 is LNHDA, CDR2 SQIVND, per germline (reference sequence). The ends were cut back, 3 bases at V and 2 bases at J, with 14 bases in the middle. The CDR3 sequence: CASSIFGGPAYEQYF. The CDR3 nucleotides are TGTGCCAGTAGTATCTTTGGGGGCCCCGCCTACGAGCAGTACTTC.

The chain employs TRBV29-1 and TRBJ1-2; no clear D gene. Looked up from germline, CDR1 is SQVTM and CDR2 is ANQGSEA. V was pared by 6 bases and J by 6 bases, with 14 bases between. This CDR3 is 12 amino acids long. The CDR3 is CSVGDARDGYTF. The CDR3 nucleotides read TGCAGCGTCGGAGATGCCCGGGATGGCTACACCTTC.

J is TRBJ2-3 and V is TRBV10-2; the match to TRBD2 covers 14 bases. This CDR3 has 16 residues. Germline CDR1 reads WSHSY; CDR2 reads SAAADI. The V and J ends lost 2 bases and 3 bases, in that order; junction bases with no gene match: 1. In nucleotides, the CDR3 is TGCGCCAGCAGTGAGGGACTAGCGGGGGGAACAGATACGCAGTATTTT. Amino acids: CASSEGLAGGTDTQYF.

CDR3: CASSQVRDNEKLFF. The CDR3 DNA reads as TGCGCCAGCAGCCAAGTCAGGGATAATGAAAAACTGTTTTTT. V is TRBV4-3 and J is TRBJ1-4; a possible D gene is TRBD1 (5 bases). CDR3 length: 14 residues. From germline, CDR1 is LGHNA and CDR2 YSLEER. V was shortened by 1 base and J by 4 bases, with 7 bases between the two germline ends.